The rows below give T cell receptor beta chains drawn from one sample of a study of blood T cell repertoires in COVID-19. TCRdb's copy holds only in-frame clones and misses some; the assay was immunoSEQ multiplex PCR. The top ten clones hold roughly 9.9% of a sample with about 350,000 clones, about 91% of them seen once. Sequencing was carried out using peripheral blood. Receptors originate from a man younger than 45 with COVID-19, enrolled during active disease. Both conserved end residues are part of each CDR3. The D gene is left open where the match is weak. Clone size is not always given. Where it is, it says once, few, many or a class for expanded clones.

size: -
D: -
J: TRBJ2-3
V: TRBV9
DNA: TGTGCCAGCAGCGTAGACGGGAGAGAGGTAGATACGCAGTATTTT
CDR3: CASSVDGREVDTQYF

size: -
D: -
J: TRBJ2-6
V: TRBV6-5
DNA: TGTGCCAGCAGTTACGCAGGGCTCGGGGCCAACGTCCTGACTTTC
CDR3: CASSYAGLGANVLTF

size: once
D: -
J: TRBJ1-2
V: TRBV7-9
DNA: TGTGCCAGCAGCTTAGCCGGACTGAACACTAACTATGGCTACACCTTC
CDR3: CASSLAGLNTNYGYTF

size: -
D: -
J: TRBJ1-1
V: TRBV30
DNA: TGTGCCTGGAAAAGACAGGCGAACACTGAAGCTTTCTTT
CDR3: CAWKRQANTEAFF

size: -
D: TRBD2
J: TRBJ2-5
V: TRBV18
DNA: TGTGCCAGCTCACCGGGACTAGTGCAAGAGACCCAGTACTTC
CDR3: CASSPGLVQETQYF

size: few
D: TRBD1
J: TRBJ1-2
V: TRBV30
DNA: TGTGCCTCCTCGGGACAGGAAAACTATGGCTACACCTTC
CDR3: CASSGQENYGYTF

size: -
D: -
J: TRBJ2-2
V: TRBV28
DNA: TGTGCCAGCAGTTCCCTGCCAGACAGGGAGGCCGGGGAGCTGTTTTTT
CDR3: CASSSLPDREAGELFF

size: -
D: -
J: TRBJ1-5
V: TRBV7-6
DNA: TGTGCCAGCAGCTTAGAGCCGACAGGACGTTATAGCAATCAGCCCCAGCATTTT
CDR3: CASSLEPTGRYSNQPQHF

size: -
D: -
J: TRBJ2-5
V: TRBV7-7
DNA: TGTGCCAGCAGCCTTGGGCCTCAAGAGACCCAGTACTTC
CDR3: CASSLGPQETQYF

size: -
D: -
J: TRBJ1-1
V: TRBV7-9
DNA: TGTGCCAGCAGCTTAGGGGGGCTGAACACTGAAGCTTTCTTT
CDR3: CASSLGGLNTEAFF

size: -
D: TRBD1
J: TRBJ1-1
V: TRBV6-6
DNA: TGTGCCAGCAGTCGACAGGGGAACACTGAAGCTTTCTTT
CDR3: CASSRQGNTEAFF

size: few
D: -
J: TRBJ1-3
V: TRBV10-3
DNA: TGTGCCATCAGTGAGTCGGTACAGCACTCTGGAAACACCATATATTTT
CDR3: CAISESVQHSGNTIYF

size: -
D: -
J: TRBJ1-3
V: TRBV7-9
DNA: TGTGCCAGCAGCTTAGAAATACACAGGGCCTCTGGAAACACCATATATTTT
CDR3: CASSLEIHRASGNTIYF

size: -
D: -
J: TRBJ2-7
V: TRBV30
DNA: TGTGCCTGGAGAGCTACTAGTGCCTCCTACGAGCAGTACTTC
CDR3: CAWRATSASYEQYF

size: -
D: TRBD1
J: TRBJ2-7
V: TRBV6-5
DNA: TGTGCCACCTCTACAGGGGTCGAGCAGTACTTC
CDR3: CATSTGVEQYF

size: once
D: -
J: TRBJ2-1
V: TRBV4-1
DNA: TGCGCCAGCAGCCAAGAATACGCGGTGAATGAGCAGTTCTTC
CDR3: CASSQEYAVNEQFF

size: -
D: TRBD2
J: TRBJ2-3
V: TRBV7-8
DNA: TGTGCCAGCAGCCAGCAGCGGGGGAGTACGCAGTATTTT
CDR3: CASSQQRGSTQYF

size: -
D: -
J: TRBJ1-1
V: TRBV30
DNA: TGTGCCTGGAGTCCCGGGATGGACACTGAAGCTTTCTTT
CDR3: CAWSPGMDTEAFF

size: -
D: -
J: TRBJ1-5
V: TRBV5-4
DNA: TGTGCCAGCAGCTTGTCACGGAGCAATCAGCCCCAGCATTTT
CDR3: CASSLSRSNQPQHF

size: -
D: -
J: TRBJ2-3
V: TRBV5-1
DNA: TGCGCCAGCAGCTCAGGGGTTTCGGTCGCAGATACGCAGTATTTT
CDR3: CASSSGVSVADTQYF

size: -
D: -
J: TRBJ2-3
V: TRBV3-1/TRBV3-2
DNA: TGTGCCAGCAGCTACAATCCCCCAGATACGCAGTATTTT
CDR3: CASSYNPPDTQYF

size: -
D: -
J: TRBJ2-7
V: TRBV4-3
DNA: TGCGCCAGCAGTCTCGCCCGGGACACCTCCTACGAGCAGTACTTC
CDR3: CASSLARDTSYEQYF

size: -
D: TRBD1
J: TRBJ2-7
V: TRBV28
DNA: TGTGCCAGCAGTTTACTCGAGGGGGCGGAAAACAACGAGCAGTACTTC
CDR3: CASSLLEGAENNEQYF

size: -
D: -
J: TRBJ1-6
V: TRBV4-2
DNA: TGTGCCAGCAGCCAAGGTGACAGTAATTCACCCCTCCACTTT
CDR3: CASSQGDSNSPLHF

size: -
D: -
J: TRBJ1-4
V: TRBV11-2
DNA: TGTGCCAGCAGCCCGGGGGGGCACGAAAAACTGTTTTTT
CDR3: CASSPGGHEKLFF

size: -
D: -
J: TRBJ2-5
V: TRBV28
DNA: TGTGCGTCGGCGAGCAGGCAAGAGACCCAGTACTTC
CDR3: CASASRQETQYF

size: few
D: TRBD1
J: TRBJ1-1
V: TRBV19
DNA: TGTGCCAGTAGGCCAGACAGGGGGAACACTGAAGCTTTCTTT
CDR3: CASRPDRGNTEAFF

size: -
D: -
J: TRBJ2-3
V: TRBV10-3
DNA: TGTGCCATCAGTGAGCCCCCGGGCACAGATACGCAGTATTTT
CDR3: CAISEPPGTDTQYF

size: few
D: TRBD2
J: TRBJ2-7
V: TRBV27
DNA: TGTGCCAGCAGCTGGCTAGCGGGAGGGCTAAACGAGCAGTACTTC
CDR3: CASSWLAGGLNEQYF

size: -
D: TRBD1
J: TRBJ2-1
V: TRBV19
DNA: TGTGCCAGTAGTATGTGGGACAGGCTAAACTACAATGAGCAGTTCTTC
CDR3: CASSMWDRLNYNEQFF

size: -
D: -
J: TRBJ2-3
V: TRBV5-1
DNA: TGCGCCAGCAGCTCACTTAGCACAGATACGCAGTATTTT
CDR3: CASSSLSTDTQYF

size: -
D: TRBD2
J: TRBJ2-2
V: TRBV7-3
DNA: TGTGCCAGCAGCCCTCGGGGAGCGGGGGGATCGGGGGAGCTGTTTTTT
CDR3: CASSPRGAGGSGELFF

size: -
D: TRBD1
J: TRBJ1-5
V: TRBV28
DNA: TGTGCCAGCAGTTACAGGGACAGGATGTCTCAGCCCCAGCATTTT
CDR3: CASSYRDRMSQPQHF